This T cell receptor (beta chain) was profiled in a study of beta chain features in type 1 diabetes. Study findings and constraints: Patients with type 1 diabetes showed fewer VDJ junction insertions and more deletions. TCRB CDR3s from Type 1 diabetes patients were moderately but significantly shorter in all four CD4+ subsets.

CD4+ naive, central memory, regulatory and stem cell-like memory cells were sorted via CD45RO/CCR7/CD25/CD127/CD95/CD27. Sorted cells reached over 95% purity in every population. This clone was detected a few times. The antigen is undetermined. Sequenced material consisted of expressed TCRB transcripts (all of the isolated RNA was reverse transcribed). The protocol was immunoSEQ multiplex PCR, while the TCRdb copy is restricted to in-frame clones and leaves out a portion. Found here are 300,000 to 450,000 clones, around an eighth of them singletons; the top ten hold about 0.01%. J was trimmed by 5 bases and V by 5 bases; bases with no gene match: 7. Per the germline V gene, CDR1 is MNHEY and CDR2 is SVGAGI. This CDR3 has 14 amino acids.

V and J are TRBV6-5 and TRBJ2-7; 9 nucleotides align to TRBD1. Sequenced sample: naive CD4+ T cells from blood. This receptor was taken from a woman aged 18-35 years with type 1 diabetes. Here the CDR3 DNA reads TGTGCCAGCAGTCCCCGGGACAGGGTCCACGAGCAGTACTTC. Translating it yields CASSPRDRVHEQYF.